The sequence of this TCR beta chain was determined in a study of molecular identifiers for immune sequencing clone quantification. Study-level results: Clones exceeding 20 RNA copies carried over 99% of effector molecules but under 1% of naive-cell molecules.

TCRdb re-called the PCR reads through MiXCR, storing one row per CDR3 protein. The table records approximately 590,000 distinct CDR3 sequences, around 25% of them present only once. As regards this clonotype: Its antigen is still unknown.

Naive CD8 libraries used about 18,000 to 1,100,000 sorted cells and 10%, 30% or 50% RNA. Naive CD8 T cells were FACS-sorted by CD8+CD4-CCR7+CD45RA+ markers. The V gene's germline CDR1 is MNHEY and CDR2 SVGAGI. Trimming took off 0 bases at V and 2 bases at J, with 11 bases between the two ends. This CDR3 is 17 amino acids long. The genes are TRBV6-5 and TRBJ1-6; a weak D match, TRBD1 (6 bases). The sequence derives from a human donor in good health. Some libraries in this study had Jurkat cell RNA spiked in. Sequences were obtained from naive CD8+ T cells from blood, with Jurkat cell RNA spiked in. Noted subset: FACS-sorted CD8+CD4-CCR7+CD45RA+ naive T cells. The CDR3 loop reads CASSYSSGGPYNSPLHF. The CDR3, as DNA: TGTGCCAGCAGTTACTCGTCGGGGGGCCCCTATAATTCACCCCTCCACTTT.